The clone carrying this T cell receptor beta chain has more than one count but fewer than ten. Its antigen remains unknown. Germline CDR1 and CDR2: LGHNA and YSLEER. The CDR3 extends over 16 amino acids. V was pared by 2 bases and J by 3 bases, with 8 bases of the junction left unmatched. The sample comes from a study of cytomegalovirus exposure and HLA in healthy donors. Study-wide points: Analyzed later, most CMV-associated TCR beta chains appeared HLA-restricted. The authors later linked a missense DCLRE1C variant to TCR beta V- and J-gene trimming. HLA alleles were associated with 15,000 to 20,000 TCR beta sequences in a later analysis at 0.05 false discovery rate.

The PCR had 60 Vbeta and 13 Jbeta primers. Clones were sequenced by immunoSEQ multiplex PCR, and TCRdb holds only the in-frame ones, with some missing. The table has 120,000 to 150,000 clones, less than 85% seen once; the top ten hold roughly 10%. This TCR was recovered from a woman aged 45-59 years in good health and CMV-seropositive. V is TRBV4-3 and J is TRBJ1-2, with 8 nucleotides matching TRBD1. The sequencing sample was made of PBMCs. The CDR3, as DNA: TGCGCCAGCAGCCAAACACAGGGGGTGGTATACTATGGCTACACCTTC. As protein: CASSQTQGVVYYGYTF.